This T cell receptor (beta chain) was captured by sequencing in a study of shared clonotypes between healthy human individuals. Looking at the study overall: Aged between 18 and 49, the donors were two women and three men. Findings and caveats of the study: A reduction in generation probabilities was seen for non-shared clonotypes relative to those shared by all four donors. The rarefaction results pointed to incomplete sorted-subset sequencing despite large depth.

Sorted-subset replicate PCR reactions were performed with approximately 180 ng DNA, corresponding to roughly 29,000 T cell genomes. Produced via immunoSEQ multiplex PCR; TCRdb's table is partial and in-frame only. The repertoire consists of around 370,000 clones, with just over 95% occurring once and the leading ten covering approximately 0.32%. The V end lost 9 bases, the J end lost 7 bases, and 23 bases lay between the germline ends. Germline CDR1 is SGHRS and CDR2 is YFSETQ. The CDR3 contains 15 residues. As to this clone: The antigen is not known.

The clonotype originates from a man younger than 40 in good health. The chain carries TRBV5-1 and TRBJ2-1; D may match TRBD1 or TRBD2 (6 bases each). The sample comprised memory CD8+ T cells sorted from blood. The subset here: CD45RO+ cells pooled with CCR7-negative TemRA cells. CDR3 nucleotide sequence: TGCGCCACCCAAACCGGGCCCCAAGGGGGGAATGAGCAGTTCTTC. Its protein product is CATQTGPQGGNEQFF.